This TCR beta chain was found in a study of shared clonotypes between healthy human individuals. Study in general: Three plates each covered CD4 naive and memory; CD8 naive two, CD8 memory one.

Findings and limits, study-wide: A limitation of the genetic and exposure-history diversity represented arose from few donors. Relative to memory subsets, naive subsets generally showed larger estimated richness.

The sample holds one count of this clone. No antigen is known for it. TCRdb keeps only in-frame clones here, not all; method: immunoSEQ multiplex PCR. Among 1.4 million to 1.5 million clones listed, more than 95% were seen once. This CDR3 contains 15 residues. The V gene lost 0 bases and the J gene lost 3 bases, with 12 bases spanning the gap. Germline V gene sequence: CDR1 SGHRS, CDR2 YFSETQ. The J gene is TRBJ1-2, the V gene TRBV5-1; no firm D call. The receptor was derived from a man aged 25-45 years in good health. Sequencing used naive CD4+ T cells sorted from blood. Subset noted: CD45RA+ positively selected. For the CDR3, the DNA is TGCGCCAGCAGCTTGGGCCCGGACGGATACTATGGCTACACCTTC. Amino acids: CASSLGPDGYYGYTF.